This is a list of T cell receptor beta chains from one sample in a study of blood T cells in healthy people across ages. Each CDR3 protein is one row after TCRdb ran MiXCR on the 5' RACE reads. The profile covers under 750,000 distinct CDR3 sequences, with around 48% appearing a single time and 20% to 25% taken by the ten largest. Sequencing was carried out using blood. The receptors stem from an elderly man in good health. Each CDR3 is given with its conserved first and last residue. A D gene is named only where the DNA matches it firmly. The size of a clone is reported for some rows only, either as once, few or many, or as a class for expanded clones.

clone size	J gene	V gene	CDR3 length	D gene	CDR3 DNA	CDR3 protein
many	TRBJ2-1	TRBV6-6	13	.	TGTGCCAGCATCTTCCCGGGAAGGCAGGAGCAGTTCTTC	CASIFPGRQEQFF
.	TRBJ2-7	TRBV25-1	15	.	TGTGCCAGCAGTGACCTGACAGGTTCCTCCTACGAGCAGTACTTC	CASSDLTGSSYEQYF
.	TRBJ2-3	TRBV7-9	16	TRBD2	TGTGCCAGCAGTAAAGGACTAGCGGGGCGCACAGATACGCAGTATTTT	CASSKGLAGRTDTQYF
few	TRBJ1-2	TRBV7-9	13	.	TGTGCCAGCAACCTCCCCCTAGACTATGGCTACACCTTC	CASNLPLDYGYTF
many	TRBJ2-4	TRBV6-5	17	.	TGTGCCAGCAGTTACGCCCGGGGGGCAGCGGCCAAAAACATTCAGTACTTC	CASSYARGAAAKNIQYF
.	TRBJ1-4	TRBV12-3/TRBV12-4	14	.	TGTGCCAGCAGTACGTGGATGGCTAATGAAAAACTGTTTTTT	CASSTWMANEKLFF
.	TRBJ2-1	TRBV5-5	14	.	TGTGCCAGCAGCTTATCATCCCGGGACAATGAGCAGTTCTTC	CASSLSSRDNEQFF
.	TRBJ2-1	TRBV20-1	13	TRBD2	TGCAGTGCTAGAGTCGGGGGGGCCGGTGAGCAGTTCTTC	CSARVGGAGEQFF
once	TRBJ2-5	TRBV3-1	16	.	TGTGCCAGCAGCCAAGATCAGGGGGACTTGATCGAGACCCAGTGCTTC	CASSQDQGDLIETQCF
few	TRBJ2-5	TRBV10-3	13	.	TGTGCCATCAGTCAGACAGCGAAAGAGACCCAGTACTTC	CAISQTAKETQYF
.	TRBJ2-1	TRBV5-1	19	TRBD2	TGCGCCAGCAGCCTTACACCGGGACTAGCGGGGGATTCCTACAATGAGCAGTTCTTC	CASSLTPGLAGDSYNEQFF
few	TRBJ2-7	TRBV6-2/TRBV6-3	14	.	TGTGCCAGCAGTTCCGCCTATGGGTCCTACGAGCAGTACTTC	CASSSAYGSYEQYF
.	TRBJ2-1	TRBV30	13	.	TGTGCCTGGAGTCCCGATCGGGGACTCGAGCAGTTCTTC	CAWSPDRGLEQFF
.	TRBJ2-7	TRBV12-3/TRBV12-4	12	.	TGTGCCAGCAGTATACGGAGTTACGAGCAGTACTTC	CASSIRSYEQYF
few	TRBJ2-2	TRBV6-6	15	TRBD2	TGTGCCACATACCTTAGCGGGACGAACACCGGGGAGCTGTTTTTT	CATYLSGTNTGELFF
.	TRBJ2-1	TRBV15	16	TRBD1	TGTGCCACCAGCAGAGAACACGGGACAGGGGGCAATGAGCAGTTCTTC	CATSREHGTGGNEQFF
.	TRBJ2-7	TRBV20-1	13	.	TGCAGTGCTAGGAAGCGGGTCTCCTACGAGCAGTACTTC	CSARKRVSYEQYF
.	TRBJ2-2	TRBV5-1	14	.	TGCGCCAGCAGGCCCGGGTCTGTCACCGGGGAGCTGTTTTTT	CASRPGSVTGELFF
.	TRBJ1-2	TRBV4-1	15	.	TGCGCCAGCAGCCAAGCAGTATTGGGGGCAAATGGCTACACCTTC	CASSQAVLGANGYTF
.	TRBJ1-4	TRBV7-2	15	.	TGTGCCAGCAGCTTAAAAGGGGCCCCGCCCGGAAAACTGTTTTTT	CASSLKGAPPGKLFF
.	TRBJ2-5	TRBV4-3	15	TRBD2	TGCGCCAGCAGCCAAGATATAGCGGGGAAAGAGACCCAGTACTTC	CASSQDIAGKETQYF